Shown below are 29 T cell receptor beta chains from a single sample sequenced in a study of blood T cell repertoires in COVID-19. Clones were sequenced by immunoSEQ multiplex PCR, and TCRdb holds only the in-frame ones, with some missing. The sample records 150,000 to 200,000 clones, around 80% being singletons. The sequenced material came from peripheral blood. Receptors were obtained from a man aged 55 to 70 with active or convalescent COVID-19.

CDR3 nucleotides: TGCGCCAGCAGCTTGAAGCGGGGGGGCCCTGATACGCAGTATTTT. Translation gives CASSLKRGGPDTQYF. The chain links TRBV5-1 to TRBJ2-3, with 10 bases lining up with TRBD2. In germline, CDR1 is SGHRS, CDR2 YFSETQ. The ends lost 1 base at V and 6 bases at J; junction bases unmatched: 5. The CDR3 sequence is 15 residues long.

Concerning this clone: This sample includes further DNA sequences coding for the same CDR3. J is TRBJ1-2 and V is TRBV5-1; D remains unclear. The CDR3 runs to 13 residues. Looked up from germline, CDR1 is SGHRS and CDR2 is YFSETQ. Trimming took off 1 base at V and 3 bases at J, with 7 bases between the two ends. The CDR3 nucleotides are TGCGCCAGCAGCTTGAGCGGAGACTATGGCTACACCTTC. This encodes CASSLSGDYGYTF. Together with reference TRBV5-1 and TRBJ1-2, the CDR3 gives the full variable domain: KAGVTQTPRYLIKTRGQQVTLSCSPISGHRSVSWYQQTPGQGLQFLFEYFSETQRNKGNFPGRFSGRQFSNSRSEMNVSTLELGDSALYLCASSLSGDYGYTFGSGTRLTVV.

The CDR3 nucleotides read TGTGCCAGCAGCTCGGTCGGTGAGCAGTTCTTC. This translates into CASSSVGEQFF. The V and J genes are TRBV11-2 and TRBJ2-1; D uncertain. This CDR3 contains 11 residues. Germline CDR1 reads SGHAT; CDR2 reads FQNNGV. V dropped 4 bases and J dropped 9 bases, with 7 bases sitting between them.

This sequence joins TRBV5-1 and TRBJ2-3; TRBD2 is a possible D gene (5 bases). With 3 bases removed from V and 0 bases from J, the gap between germline ends came to 17 bases. The CDR3 consists of 17 residues. Germline V gene lookup returns CDR1 SGHRS and CDR2 YFSETQ. The CDR3 sequence is CASSSISSTRSTDTQYF. The CDR3 DNA sequence: TGCGCCAGCAGCTCCATCTCTAGCACCAGGAGCACAGATACGCAGTATTTT. The variable domain in full, completed from reference TRBV5-1 and TRBJ2-3, reads KAGVTQTPRYLIKTRGQQVTLSCSPISGHRSVSWYQQTPGQGLQFLFEYFSETQRNKGNFPGRFSGRQFSNSRSEMNVSTLELGDSALYLCASSSISSTRSTDTQYFGPGTRLTVL.

Comment on this clone: Other DNA sequences in this sample translate to the same CDR3. This chain joins TRBV7-2 and TRBJ2-2, with D perhaps TRBD1 (6 bases). From germline, CDR1 is SGHTA and CDR2 FQGNSA. The V end was cut by 5 bases, the J end by 0 bases, with 10 bases between. The CDR3 has 15 amino acids. This CDR3 reads CASSLGQTNTGELFF. The CDR3 DNA is TGTGCCAGCAGCCTTGGACAGACGAACACCGGGGAGCTGTTTTTT.

The V gene is TRBV9, the J gene TRBJ1-4, with 7 bases lining up with TRBD1. The germline V gene has CDR1 SGDLS and CDR2 YYNGEE. V shed 0 bases and J 2 bases; nucleotides not matched to a gene: 7. The CDR3 is 17 residues long. CDR3: CASSVGEGALTNEKLFF. For the CDR3, the DNA is TGTGCCAGCAGCGTAGGAGAGGGGGCATTGACTAATGAAAAACTGTTTTTT.

This clone was seen many times. The germline gene is not matched at one end of the junction; a read error may be the cause. The gene calls are TRBV10-3 and TRBJ1-1; D is unclear. CDR3 length: 13 amino acids. Germline V CDR1 and CDR2: ENHRY, SYGVKD. The CDR3, as DNA: TGTGCCATCAGTGAGTCGCCCGGGCTGAAGGAGGTCTTT. This translates into CAISESPGLKEVF.

This chain uses TRBV5-4 with TRBJ1-1; 7 nucleotides agree with TRBD1. Unmatched junction bases numbered 0, after V lost 3 bases and J lost 1 base. Germline V lookup: CDR1 SGHNT, CDR2 YYREEE (reference sequence). CDR3 length equals 13 residues. CDR3 coding DNA: TGTGCCAGCAGCTGGGACAGGAACACTGAAGCTTTCTTT. Its translation: CASSWDRNTEAFF.

V usage is TRBV19 and J usage is TRBJ2-1, with D perhaps matching TRBD1 (6 bases). Germline V gene data show CDR1 as LNHDA and CDR2 as SQIVND (reference sequence). V was trimmed by 7 bases and J by 3 bases, leaving 16 bases between them. The CDR3 runs to 15 residues. CDR3 sequence reads: CASTTQGWVYNEQFF. CDR3 nucleotides: TGTGCCAGTACCACTCAGGGGTGGGTCTACAATGAGCAGTTCTTC. Together with reference TRBV19 and TRBJ2-1, the CDR3 gives the full variable domain: DGGITQSPKYLFRKEGQNVTLSCEQNLNHDAMYWYRQDPGQGLRLIYYSQIVNDFQKGDIAEGYSVSREKKESFPLTVTSAQKNPTAFYLCASTTQGWVYNEQFFGPGTRLTVL.

The chain employs TRBV29-1 and TRBJ2-7; a weak D match, TRBD1 (6 bases). The CDR3 loop spans 13 amino acids. The ends were cut back, 7 bases at V and 2 bases at J, with 15 bases in the middle. CDR1 is SQVTM, CDR2 ANQGSEA, per germline. CDR3 amino acids: CSAKGVRAYEQYF. The CDR3 DNA follows: TGCAGCGCTAAGGGGGTGCGGGCCTACGAGCAGTACTTC.

V gene TRBV2 combines with J gene TRBJ1-3, with TRBD1 matching 8 bases. The length of the CDR3 is 17 residues. V shed 7 bases and J 0 bases; nucleotides not matched to a gene: 11. Per the germline V gene, CDR1 is SNHLY and CDR2 is FYNNEI. Here the CDR3 DNA reads TGTGCCAGCACGGGATCGACAGGGGCGATCTCTGGAAACACCATATATTTT. Encoded protein: CASTGSTGAISGNTIYF.

This chain connects TRBV11-3 to TRBJ2-1, with TRBD1 identical over 7 bases. Germline V gene data show CDR1 as SGHNT and CDR2 as YENEEA. The CDR3 is 15 residues long. J was trimmed by 5 bases and V by 2 bases; bases with no gene match: 6. The CDR3 region is CASSLTYDRDNEQFF. The CDR3 DNA sequence: TGTGCCAGCAGCTTAACGTACGACAGGGACAATGAGCAGTTCTTC.

V gene TRBV23-1 combines with J gene TRBJ2-1, with 9 positions matching TRBD2. TRBV23-1 belongs to the ORF category, with a function that is uncertain. CDR3 size: 15 residues. V shed 2 bases and J 16 bases; nucleotides not matched to a gene: 15. Here the CDR3 DNA reads TGCGCCAGCAGTCAAGCGGCTAGCGGGAACGGAGATGTATTCTTC. Protein: CASSQAASGNGDVFF.

This clone was seen only once. V is TRBV10-3 and J is TRBJ1-1; TRBD1 aligns across 7 bases. Trimming removed 5 bases from V and 4 bases from J; junction bases left unmatched: 7. The length of the CDR3 is 14 residues. CDR1 is ENHRY, CDR2 SYGVKD, per germline. In nucleotides, the CDR3 is TGTGCCATCAGTCCCCTGACAGGGCTCACTGAAGCTTTCTTT. This translates into CAISPLTGLTEAFF.

The chain employs TRBV18 and TRBJ1-2; TRBD1 agrees at 9 bases. The germline CDR1 and CDR2 sequences are KGHSH and LQKENI. J was trimmed by 5 bases and V by 4 bases; bases with no gene match: 14. The CDR3 is made up of 17 amino acids. As DNA, the CDR3 is TGTGCCAGCTCACAGTCTGAGGGGACAGGGATCATATATGGCTACACCTTC. Its protein is CASSQSEGTGIIYGYTF.

This chain connects TRBV9 to TRBJ1-1; D remains unclear. CDR1 and CDR2 from the germline V gene are SGDLS and YYNGEE. The CDR3 sequence is 17 residues long. Trimming took off 0 bases at V and 0 bases at J, with 15 bases between the two ends. The CDR3 nucleotides read TGTGCCAGCAGCGTAGCGGGGTTGGAAGATATGAACACTGAAGCTTTCTTT. Translated, it gives CASSVAGLEDMNTEAFF. Full variable domain (outside the CDR3, taken from reference TRBV9 and TRBJ1-1): DSGVTQTPKHLITATGQRVTLRCSPRSGDLSVYWYQQSLDQGLQFLIQYYNGEERAKGNILERFSAQQFPDLHSELNLSSLELGDSALYFCASSVAGLEDMNTEAFFGQGTRLTVV.

In this sample, this clone turned up a few times. The CDR3 loop reads CASSFDSQPQHF. The CDR3 DNA follows: TGTGCCAGCAGCTTCGACTCTCAGCCCCAGCATTTT. The rearrangement links TRBV5-4 to TRBJ1-5; D ambiguous. The V end lost 2 bases, the J end lost 6 bases, and 6 bases lay between the germline ends. Germline V gives CDR1 SGHNT, CDR2 YYREEE (reference sequence). This CDR3 has 12 residues.

The rearrangement uses TRBV6-6 and TRBJ2-3, with 11 positions matching TRBD1. V lost 5 bases, J lost 5 bases, and 9 bases stayed unmatched. This CDR3 contains 16 residues. Germline values: CDR1 MNHNY, CDR2 SVGAGI (reference sequence). CDR3 in DNA: TGTGCCAGCAGTGGGGGGACAGGGGGGTCGGTAGATACGCAGTATTTT. This encodes CASSGGTGGSVDTQYF.

The chain combines TRBV18 with TRBJ1-1; D is unresolved. The V end lost 3 bases, the J end lost 2 bases, and 13 bases lay between the germline ends. CDR1 is KGHSH, CDR2 LQKENI, per germline. The CDR3 contains 15 residues. The CDR3 is CASSPSQTLNTEAFF. The CDR3 nucleotides read TGTGCCAGCTCACCTTCGCAGACACTTAACACTGAAGCTTTCTTT.

The chain employs TRBV3-1 (or the pseudogene TRBV3-2) and TRBJ1-3; a possible D gene is TRBD1 (6 bases). CDR3 size: 15 residues. V was shortened by 0 bases and J by 2 bases, with 8 bases between the two germline ends. Germline lookup yields CDR1 LGHDT and CDR2 YNNKEL (reference sequence). In nucleotides, the CDR3 is TGTGCCAGCAGCCAAGAAGGGACACCTGGAAACACCATATATTTT. Its translation: CASSQEGTPGNTIYF.

The chain carries TRBV18 and TRBJ1-1, with D possibly being TRBD1 (5 bases). From germline, CDR1 is KGHSH and CDR2 LQKENI. With 1 base removed from V and 5 bases from J, the gap between germline ends came to 8 bases. CDR3 length: 13 residues. CDR3 DNA: TGTGCCAGCTCACCACTGGGGGGAACTGAAGCTTTCTTT. It codes for CASSPLGGTEAFF.

V and J are TRBV28 and TRBJ2-3, with 11 bases aligning to TRBD2. Trimming cost V 5 bases and J 4 bases; bases outside gene matches: 5. This CDR3 has 15 amino acids. Germline values: CDR1 MDHEN, CDR2 SYDVKM. Written as DNA, the CDR3 is TGTGCCAGCAGTCCCCCGGGACTAGCGGCAGATACGCAGTATTTT. Translated: CASSPPGLAADTQYF.

The chain couples TRBV7-9 to TRBJ2-4; 8 bases agree with TRBD1. The length of the CDR3 is 16 residues. CDR1 and CDR2 from the germline V gene are SEHNR and FQNEAQ (reference sequence). After removal of 6 bases from V and 4 bases from J, the junction contained 11 bases not matched to a gene. CDR3 region: CASSFTPTGAKNIQYF. DNA of the CDR3: TGTGCCAGCAGTTTTACTCCGACAGGGGCAAAAAACATTCAGTACTTC.

The chain recombines TRBV7-8 with TRBJ1-2; 7 bases are shared with TRBD1. Germline V lookup: CDR1 SGHVS, CDR2 FQNEAQ. This CDR3 spans 13 amino acids. Trimming removed 5 bases from V and 6 bases from J; junction bases left unmatched: 6. In DNA, the CDR3 is TGTGCCAGCAGCCGCGACAGGGCCGATGGCTACACCTTC. It specifies CASSRDRADGYTF.

This sequence joins TRBV6-2 or TRBV6-3 and TRBJ1-1, with 8 bases matching TRBD1. The CDR3 runs to 15 residues. V was pared by 2 bases and J by 1 base, with 3 bases of the junction left unmatched. Germline V gene lookup returns CDR1 MNHEY and CDR2 SVGEGT. CDR3: CASSYPGGWNTEAFF. As DNA, the CDR3 is TGTGCCAGCAGTTACCCAGGGGGCTGGAACACTGAAGCTTTCTTT.

Turning to this clone: Additional DNA sequences in this sample encode the identical CDR3. This sequence joins TRBV18 and TRBJ1-4; D perhaps matches TRBD1 (6 bases). CDR1 and CDR2 (germline): KGHSH, LQKENI. Trimming took 0 bases from V and 8 from J, leaving 10 bases between them. CDR3 size: 14 residues. CDR3 protein: CASSPPGAGEKLFF. CDR3 DNA sequence: TGTGCCAGCTCACCACCGGGGGCAGGGGAAAAACTGTTTTTT.

J is TRBJ2-7 and V is TRBV4-1, with TRBD1 matching over 8 bases. The CDR3 loop spans 14 amino acids. Germline V lookup: CDR1 MGHRA, CDR2 YSYEKL. After removal of 1 base from V and 4 bases from J, the junction contained 3 bases not matched to a gene. The CDR3 nucleotides are TGCGCCAGCAGCCAAGCAGGGGGCTTATACGAGCAGTACTTC. Translation: CASSQAGGLYEQYF.

CDR3 loop: CASSSTISGKSYEQYF. In nucleotides, the CDR3 is TGTGCCAGCAGCTCAACAATTAGCGGGAAGTCCTACGAGCAGTACTTC. V and J are TRBV11-1 and TRBJ2-7, with 8 bases fitting TRBD2. The V gene end was trimmed by 4 bases and the J gene end by 1 base; junction bases not matched to a gene: 9. Germline V gene sequence: CDR1 SGHAT, CDR2 FQDESV (reference sequence). The CDR3 runs to 16 residues.

The genes are TRBV11-2 and TRBJ1-1; no firm D call. Trimming took 2 bases from V and 0 from J, leaving 19 bases between them. CDR1 and CDR2 (germline): SGHAT, FQNNGV. CDR3 length: 18 residues. The CDR3 region is CASSLLPASPGMNTEAFF. The CDR3 DNA reads TGTGCCAGCAGCTTACTCCCCGCTTCCCCGGGGATGAACACTGAAGCTTTCTTT.